This is a list of T cell receptor beta chains from one sample in a study of control samples from healthy donors and cancer patients. The protocol was immunoSEQ multiplex PCR, while the TCRdb copy is restricted to in-frame clones and leaves out a portion. The sample comprises under 150,000 clones, 88% of which are singletons, and 2% to 3% rests with the top ten. Material: blood. These receptors all stem from a woman between 65 and 79 years old in good health. The CDR3 runs from the conserved cysteine through the conserved F or W. D genes are given only for firm matches. For some rows the clone size is stated as once, few or many, or as a class when expanded; others skip it.

-	TRBJ1-1	TRBV10-3	-	CAISESRGGMNTEAFF	TGTGCCATCAGTGAGTCGAGGGGGGGCATGAACACTGAAGCTTTCTTT
-	TRBJ1-4	TRBV18	once	CASSSRRVNEKLFF	TGTGCCAGCTCATCCCGAAGGGTTAATGAAAAACTGTTTTTT
TRBD1	TRBJ2-1	TRBV15	-	CATSRERGQAVNEQFF	TGTGCCACCAGCCGAGAACGGGGACAGGCAGTCAATGAGCAGTTCTTC
TRBD2	TRBJ2-4	TRBV7-2	-	CASSLEASGGDIQYF	TGTGCCAGCAGCTTAGAGGCTAGCGGGGGTGACATTCAGTACTTC
TRBD1	TRBJ1-2	TRBV2	-	CASRMTGTNYGYTF	TGTGCCAGCAGGATGACAGGGACTAACTATGGCTACACCTTC
-	TRBJ1-2	TRBV27	-	CASSLKGYGYTF	TGTGCCAGCAGTTTAAAAGGCTATGGCTACACCTTC
-	TRBJ1-1	TRBV6-5	-	CASHAGTEAFF	TGTGCCAGCCACGCAGGGACTGAAGCTTTCTTT
-	TRBJ2-1	TRBV5-1	-	CASSTRLSSYNEQFF	TGCGCCAGCAGCACCAGACTGAGCTCCTACAATGAGCAGTTCTTC
-	TRBJ2-6	TRBV2	-	CASTTRTPGANVLTF	TGTGCCAGCACTACTAGGACCCCTGGGGCCAACGTCCTGACTTTC
-	TRBJ1-3	TRBV21-1	many	CASSNGSTSGGNTIYF	TGTGCCAGCAGCAATGGGAGCACTTCGGGGGGAAACACCATATATTTT
TRBD1	TRBJ1-2	TRBV5-4	-	CASSSRNSPGGVGYTF	TGTGCCAGCAGCTCCCGGAACTCGCCAGGGGGCGTTGGCTACACCTTC
-	TRBJ1-4	TRBV12-5	once	CASGLEQGQKLFF	TGTGCTAGTGGTTTGGAGCAGGGCCAAAAACTGTTTTTT
-	TRBJ1-1	TRBV12-3/TRBV12-4	-	CASSLAGAHEAFF	TGTGCCAGCAGTTTGGCAGGGGCCCACGAAGCTTTCTTT
-	TRBJ1-3	TRBV18	-	CASSPGTRSGNTIYF	TGTGCCAGCTCACCAGGCACCCGCTCTGGAAACACCATATATTTT
-	TRBJ2-3	TRBV30	-	CAWSPQGGVGDTQYF	TGTGCCTGGAGTCCCCAAGGGGGGGTGGGAGATACGCAGTATTTT
-	TRBJ2-7	TRBV6-1	-	CASSEQGHSSYEQYF	TGTGCCAGCAGTGAACAGGGCCACAGCTCCTACGAGCAGTACTTC
-	TRBJ2-3	TRBV10-2	-	CASKDSFTDTQYF	TGCGCCAGCAAGGACAGTTTCACAGATACGCAGTATTTT
TRBD2	TRBJ2-3	TRBV6-4	-	CASIGLAGGKQYF	TGTGCCAGCATAGGACTAGCGGGGGGTAAGCAGTATTTT
-	TRBJ2-1	TRBV5-1	few	CASSFLPSPSYNEQFF	TGCGCCAGCAGCTTTCTACCGAGCCCCTCCTACAATGAGCAGTTCTTC
-	TRBJ1-1	TRBV27	-	CASRTTRENTEAFF	TGTGCCAGCAGAACCACCAGAGAGAACACTGAAGCTTTCTTT
-	TRBJ2-5	TRBV6-5	-	CASSYGGTQYF	TGTGCCAGCAGTTACGGGGGGACCCAGTACTTC
-	TRBJ1-5	TRBV6-1	-	CASSDLANQPQHF	TGTGCCAGCAGTGACCTAGCCAATCAGCCCCAGCATTTT
TRBD2	TRBJ2-1	TRBV25-1	-	CASSATSGGSYNEQFF	TGTGCCAGCAGTGCCACTAGCGGGGGAAGCTACAATGAGCAGTTCTTC
TRBD1	TRBJ1-3	TRBV29-1	-	CSVATGASSGNTIYF	TGCAGCGTTGCTACAGGGGCCTCCTCTGGAAACACCATATATTTT
-	TRBJ2-5	TRBV5-4	-	CASSLVGTQETQYF	TGTGCCAGCAGCTTGGTGGGGACACAAGAGACCCAGTACTTC
-	TRBJ1-1	TRBV19	-	CASTLVFGGTEAFF	TGTGCCAGTACCCTGGTTTTTGGGGGCACTGAAGCTTTCTTT
-	TRBJ2-1	TRBV5-4	-	CASSLSLASSYNEQFF	TGTGCCAGCAGCCTGTCCTTAGCCAGCTCCTACAATGAGCAGTTCTTC
TRBD1	TRBJ1-2	TRBV10-3	few	CAISGDRGVGGYTF	TGTGCCATCAGTGGGGACAGGGGGGTCGGAGGCTACACCTTC
TRBD2	TRBJ2-5	TRBV19	-	CASTSTSGGVQETQYF	TGTGCCAGTACCTCGACTAGCGGGGGGGTTCAAGAGACCCAGTACTTC
TRBD2	TRBJ2-3	TRBV3-1/TRBV3-2	-	CASTPTLGLAAPSTDTQYF	TGTGCCAGCACCCCGACATTAGGACTAGCGGCTCCTAGCACAGATACGCAGTATTTT
-	TRBJ2-6	TRBV5-4	-	CASSATGTAPGANVLTF	TGTGCCAGCAGCGCCACCGGGACTGCCCCTGGGGCCAACGTCCTGACTTTC
TRBD1	TRBJ1-5	TRBV2	-	CASTFRQGHSNQPQHF	TGTGCCAGCACCTTCCGACAGGGCCATAGCAATCAGCCCCAGCATTTT
-	TRBJ1-6	TRBV28	-	CASTSAGDVSSPLHF	TGTGCCAGCACCTCAGCGGGCGACGTATCTTCACCCCTCCACTTT
TRBD1	TRBJ1-2	TRBV7-8	-	CASSSRTGSAYGYTF	TGTGCCAGCAGCTCCCGGACAGGCTCAGCCTATGGCTACACCTTC
-	TRBJ2-1	TRBV9	-	CASSPHPGADNEQFF	TGTGCCAGCAGCCCCCACCCAGGGGCGGACAATGAGCAGTTCTTC